This T cell receptor (beta chain) was sequenced in a study of neoadjuvant anti-PD-1 for oral cavity cancer. Looking at the study overall: Before surgery, most patients got three to four biweekly 3 mg/kg nivolumab doses. Patients without progression got a fourth dose around day 43.

The method was immunoSEQ multiplex PCR; TCRdb's version includes in-frame clones alone and lacks a portion of them. The sample gives around 67,000 clones, 86% of which show up once; 2.5% to 3% is in the top ten. Sample time point: after neoadjuvant nivolumab, at surgical resection. J gave up 4 bases and V 1 base, and 4 bases lay outside the gene matches. The CDR3 has 15 residues. CDR1 and CDR2 from the germline V gene are MNHEY and SMNVEV (reference sequence). This receptor was taken from a person aged 35-79 years with oral cavity squamous cell carcinoma. The sample here was PBMCs, taken after nivolumab (anti-PD-1) treatment. The rearrangement joins TRBV27 to TRBJ1-2, with 9 nucleotides matching TRBD1. The CDR3 loop is CASSLFTGGVYGYTF. Written as DNA, the CDR3 is TGTGCCAGCAGTTTATTTACAGGGGGCGTCTATGGCTACACCTTC.